This entry is about one T cell receptor beta chain. CDR3 length: 13 amino acids. Between the trimmed V and J ends, which lost 5 bases and 4 bases, there was a span of 6 bases. This record comes from a study of blood T cell repertoires in COVID-19. Across the study: Donors in the United States, Italy and Spain gave samples during acute or convalescent COVID-19. Sources were T cells, B-cell-depleted T cells, or PBMCs; the material itself was cDNA or gDNA.

Only in-frame clones appear in the TCRdb table, and some are missing; sequencing was by immunoSEQ multiplex PCR. The sample records approximately 97,000 clones, roughly 80% being singletons. Source material: peripheral blood. The TCR comes from a human donor in a cohort sampled during active COVID-19. The rearrangement links TRBV12-3 or TRBV12-4 to TRBJ1-6; D not resolved. In DNA form, the CDR3 reads TGTGCCAGCAGTAGGAGGTATAATTCACCCCTCCACTTT. It specifies CASSRRYNSPLHF.